Described below is a single T cell receptor (beta chain) sequence and its context. What it binds is unknown. CDR3 length: 16 residues. Germline CDR1 and CDR2: MNHEY and SMNVEV (reference sequence). V lost 1 base and J lost 7; bases outside the gene matches: 9. The entry originates in a study of cytomegalovirus exposure and HLA in healthy donors. Whole-study findings and limits: The CMV antigen specificity of three CMV-associated chains was confirmed through in vitro analysis. Cytomegalovirus association was listed for about 160 TCR beta chains.

Researchers ran the PCR with 60 Vbeta and 13 Jbeta primers. Using immunoSEQ multiplex PCR, the repertoire was profiled, and TCRdb retains in-frame clones only, with some absent. The sample comprises over 200,000 clones, around four fifths of which are singletons, and around 3.9% rests with the top ten. This receptor was taken from a male donor in good health and CMV-seronegative. The rearrangement links TRBV27 to TRBJ2-2, with 7 bases fitting TRBD2. Sequenced sample: PBMCs. CDR3 in amino acids: CASSLYGGGQGGELFF. The CDR3 nucleotides are TGTGCCAGCAGTTTATACGGGGGAGGGCAGGGCGGGGAGCTGTTTTTT.